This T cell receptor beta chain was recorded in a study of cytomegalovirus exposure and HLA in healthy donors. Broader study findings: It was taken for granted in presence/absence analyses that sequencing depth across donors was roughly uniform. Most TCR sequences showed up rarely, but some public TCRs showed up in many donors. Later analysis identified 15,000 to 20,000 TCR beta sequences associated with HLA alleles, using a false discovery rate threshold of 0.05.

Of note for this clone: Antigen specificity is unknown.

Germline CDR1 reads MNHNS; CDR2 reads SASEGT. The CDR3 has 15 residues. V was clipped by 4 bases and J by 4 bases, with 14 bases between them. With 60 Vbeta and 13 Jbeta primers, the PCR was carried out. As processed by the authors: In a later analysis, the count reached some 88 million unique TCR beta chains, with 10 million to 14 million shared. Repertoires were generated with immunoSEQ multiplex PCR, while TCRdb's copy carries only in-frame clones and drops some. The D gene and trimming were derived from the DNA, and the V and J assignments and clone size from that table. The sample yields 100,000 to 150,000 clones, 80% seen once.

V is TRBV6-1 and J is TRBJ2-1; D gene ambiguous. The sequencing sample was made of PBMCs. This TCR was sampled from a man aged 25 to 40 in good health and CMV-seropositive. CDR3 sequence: CASSGHSGSYNEQFF. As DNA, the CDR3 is TGTGCCAGCAGTGGTCATTCTGGCAGTTACAATGAGCAGTTCTTC.